This T cell receptor beta chain was sequenced during a study of CD8 T cells in Susac syndrome. CDR1 LGHNT and CDR2 FRNRAP come from the germline V gene. The CDR3 contains 16 residues. Trimming cost V 3 bases and J 9 bases, with 18 bases left between them. RNA, at roughly 0.45 to 1 ug, was reverse transcribed with random hexamers. A single record per CDR3 protein comes from TCRdb applying MiXCR to the immunoSEQ multiplex PCR reads. The sample holds under 200,000 distinct CDR3 sequences, approximately 96% seen once. This TCR came from a human donor with Susac syndrome. This chain links TRBV12-5 with TRBJ1-6, with D hard to call. What was sequenced was CD4+ T cells from PBMCs. CDR3 amino acids: CASGFIVHQSGSPLHF. The CDR3 nucleotides read TGTGCTAGTGGTTTTATTGTACATCAATCGGGTTCACCCCTCCACTTT.